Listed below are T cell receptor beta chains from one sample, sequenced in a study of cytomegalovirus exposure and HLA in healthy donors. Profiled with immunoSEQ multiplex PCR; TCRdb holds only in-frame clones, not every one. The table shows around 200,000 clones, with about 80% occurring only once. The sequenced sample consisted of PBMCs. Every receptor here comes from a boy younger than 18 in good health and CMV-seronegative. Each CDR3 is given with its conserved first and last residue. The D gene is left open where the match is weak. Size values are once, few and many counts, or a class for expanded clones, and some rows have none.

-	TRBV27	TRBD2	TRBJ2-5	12	TGTGCCAGCGCCGGGGGGAGCGGGACCCAGTACTTC	CASAGGSGTQYF
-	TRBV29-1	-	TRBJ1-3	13	TGCAGCGCCCGCCTAGACTCTGGAAACACCATATATTTT	CSARLDSGNTIYF
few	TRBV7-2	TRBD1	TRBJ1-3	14	TGTGCCAGCAGCTCTGACAGGGTGGGAAACACCATATATTTT	CASSSDRVGNTIYF
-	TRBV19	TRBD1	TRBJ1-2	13	TGTGCCAGTAGTATGTGGGACAGAGATGGCTACACCTTC	CASSMWDRDGYTF
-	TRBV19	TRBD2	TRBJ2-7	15	TGTGCCAGCCAAGGGTCTAGCGGGGGGGTGGCGAAGCAGTACTTC	CASQGSSGGVAKQYF
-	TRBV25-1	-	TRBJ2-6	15	TGTGCCAGCAATCTTGGGGGGTATGGGGCCAACGTCCTGACTTTC	CASNLGGYGANVLTF
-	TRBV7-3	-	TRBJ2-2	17	TGTGCCAGCAGCCCACCTGTAGGGCAGGGGAACACCGGGGAGCTGTTTTTT	CASSPPVGQGNTGELFF
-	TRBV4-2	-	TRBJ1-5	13	TGTGCCAGCAGCCAAGCCCTCTATCAGCCCCAGCATTTT	CASSQALYQPQHF
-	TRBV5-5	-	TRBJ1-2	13	TGTGCCAGCAGCTTTTCGGGGGACCGTGGCTACACCTTC	CASSFSGDRGYTF
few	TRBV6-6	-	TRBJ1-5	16	TGTGCCAGCAGTTCCCGGGGGGGGACGGGAAATCAGCCCCAGCATTTT	CASSSRGGTGNQPQHF
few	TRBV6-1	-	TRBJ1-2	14	TGTGCCAGCATACAGGGCCCAGCTAACTATGGCTACACCTTC	CASIQGPANYGYTF
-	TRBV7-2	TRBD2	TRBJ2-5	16	TGTGCCAGCAGCCGTGGCCCTAGCGGGGGTCGAGAGACCCAGTACTTC	CASSRGPSGGRETQYF
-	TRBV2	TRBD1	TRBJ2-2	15	TGTGCCAGCAGTGTACAGGGGGGTGGCTCCGGGGAGCTGTTTTTT	CASSVQGGGSGELFF
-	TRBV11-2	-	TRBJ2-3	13	TGTGCCAGCAGCCTCCGGGGCACAGATACGCAGTATTTT	CASSLRGTDTQYF
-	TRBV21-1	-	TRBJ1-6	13	TGTGCCAGCAGCAGCGAGGTAAATTCACCCCTCCACTTT	CASSSEVNSPLHF
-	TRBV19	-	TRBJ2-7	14	TGTGCCAGTAGTATAGGGCACCCCTCCTACGAGCAGTACTTC	CASSIGHPSYEQYF
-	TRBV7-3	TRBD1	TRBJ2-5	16	TGTGCCAGCAGCTTATCGGGGAGACAGGGCCAAGAGACCCAGTACTTC	CASSLSGRQGQETQYF
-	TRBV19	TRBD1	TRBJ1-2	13	TGTGCCAGTAGAGAAAGGGGGCTCTATGGCTACACCTTC	CASRERGLYGYTF
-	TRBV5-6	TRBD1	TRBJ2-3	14	TGTGCCAGCAGCTACGGACAGGTGGGAGATACGCAGTATTTT	CASSYGQVGDTQYF
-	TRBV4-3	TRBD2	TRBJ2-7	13	TGCGCCAGCTCTGAGCGGGGGTCCTACGAGCAGTACTTC	CASSERGSYEQYF
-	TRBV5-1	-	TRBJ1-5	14	TGCGCCAGCAGCTTGGGGTCGGGGAATCAGCCCCAGCATTTT	CASSLGSGNQPQHF
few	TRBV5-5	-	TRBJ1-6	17	TGTGCCAGCAGCTTGTTTGTTATACTTGAACGGAATTCACCCCTCCACTTT	CASSLFVILERNSPLHF
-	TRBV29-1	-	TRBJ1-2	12	TGCAGCGTACCGACAGAAAACTATGGCTACACCTTC	CSVPTENYGYTF
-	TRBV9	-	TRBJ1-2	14	TGTGCCAGCAGCGTAGCTGGGGCATCCTATGGCTACACCTTC	CASSVAGASYGYTF
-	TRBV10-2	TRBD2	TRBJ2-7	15	TGCGCCAGCAGTGAGATGACTAGCGGGGCAAACGAGCAGTACTTC	CASSEMTSGANEQYF
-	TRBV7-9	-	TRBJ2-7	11	TGTGCCAGCAGCTTTGGGCAGGAGCAGTACTTC	CASSFGQEQYF
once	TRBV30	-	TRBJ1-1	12	TGTGCCTGGATCCCAGGGGACACTGAAGCTTTCTTT	CAWIPGDTEAFF
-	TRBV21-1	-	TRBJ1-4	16	TGTGCCAGCAGCATTCCCCAGGGGCGGTCTAATGAAAAACTGTTTTTT	CASSIPQGRSNEKLFF
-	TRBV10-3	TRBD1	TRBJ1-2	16	TGTGCCATCAAGCGACAGGGAATGGTGGCTAACTATGGCTACACCTTC	CAIKRQGMVANYGYTF
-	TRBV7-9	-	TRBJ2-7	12	TGTTCCAGCAGCTTAGTAGAAGCAGAGCAGTACTTC	CSSSLVEAEQYF